The 17 T cell receptor beta chains given below trace back to one sample, sequenced in a study of type 1 regulatory T cells. TCRdb fed the reads into MiXCR, producing one record per CDR3 protein. The data contain about 97,000 distinct CDR3 sequences, around a third of them singletons. Sequences were obtained from CD4+ T cells, either the whole sample or a sorted fraction (not recorded which). The source is a human donor in good health.

This clonotype was seen more than once but under ten times. This chain connects TRBV14 to TRBJ1-2; D ambiguous. The V end was cut by 6 bases, the J end by 8 bases, with 10 bases between. The CDR3 consists of 11 residues. Germline V gene lookup returns CDR1 SGHDN and CDR2 FVKESK. This chain's CDR3 is CASRDSGGYTF. In DNA form, the CDR3 reads TGTGCCAGCAGGGATAGTGGAGGCTACACCTTC.

This clonotype occurred a few times. V gene TRBV3-1 combines with J gene TRBJ2-5, with TRBD2 matching 8 bases. CDR1 and CDR2 (germline): LGHDT, YNNKEL (reference sequence). The V and J ends lost 7 bases and 5 bases, in that order; junction bases with no gene match: 18. This CDR3 is 17 amino acids long. CDR3 DNA: TGTGCCAGCATCCCCCGAGATCGAGCGGGAGAGAAGGAGACCCAGTACTTC. Translation gives CASIPRDRAGEKETQYF.

This clonotype was picked up a small number of times. This sequence joins TRBV20-1 and TRBJ2-3; TRBD2 might be the D (6 bases). The CDR3 runs 14 residues. Germline V gene data show CDR1 as DFQATT and CDR2 as SNEGSKA (reference sequence). Trimming took 5 bases from V and 2 from J, leaving 14 bases between them. The CDR3 spells CSADSGGDTDTQYF. CDR3 coding DNA: TGCAGTGCTGATAGTGGAGGGGACACAGATACGCAGTATTTT.

The chain employs TRBV6-6 and TRBJ1-1, with D hard to call. In germline, CDR1 is MNHNY, CDR2 SVGAGI (reference sequence). This CDR3 spans 14 amino acids. Trimming shortened V by 6 bases and J by 4 bases, and 15 bases separated the two germline ends. The CDR3 DNA reads TGTGCCAGCAGCCCCACGGAAAGGGTCACTGAAGCTTTCTTT. Translating it yields CASSPTERVTEAFF.

This chain uses TRBV3-1 with TRBJ1-1; D unresolved. The CDR3 is 13 amino acids. CDR1 is LGHDT and CDR2 is YNNKEL in the germline V gene (reference sequence). V lost 5 bases to trimming and J lost 2 bases, with 9 bases between them. CDR3 in amino acids: CASSSTRNTEAFF. CDR3 nucleotides: TGTGCCAGCAGCTCTACACGAAACACTGAAGCTTTCTTT. Full variable domain (rest looked up from reference TRBV3-1 and TRBJ1-1): DTAVSQTPKYLVTQMGNDKSIKCEQNLGHDTMYWYKQDSKKFLKIMFSYNNKELIINETVPNRFSPKSPDKAHLNLHINSLELGDSAVYFCASSSTRNTEAFFGQGTRLTVV.

V gene TRBV2 combines with J gene TRBJ2-5; D ambiguous. Trimming cost V 3 bases and J 2 bases, with 7 bases left between them. CDR1 SNHLY and CDR2 FYNNEI come from the germline V gene. The CDR3 extends over 13 amino acids. CDR3 coding DNA: TGTGCCAGCAGTGATCAGCTTCAAGAGACCCAGTACTTC. This encodes CASSDQLQETQYF.

This clonotype has only one observation. The rearrangement links TRBV20-1 to TRBJ1-4; 9 bases line up with TRBD1. The V gene end was trimmed by 5 bases and the J gene end by 7 bases; junction bases not matched to a gene: 11. This CDR3 is 15 amino acids long. Germline V CDR1 and CDR2: DFQATT, SNEGSKA (reference sequence). The DNA for the CDR3 is TGCAGTGCTCGACCCCTCCGGGACAGGGCTGAAAAACTGTTTTTT. Protein sequence: CSARPLRDRAEKLFF.

This clonotype turned up a few times. The gene calls are TRBV2 and TRBJ1-1; 8 bases map to TRBD1. The CDR3 extends over 15 amino acids. Germline V gene sequence: CDR1 SNHLY, CDR2 FYNNEI. V was clipped by 4 bases and J by 5 bases; unmatched bases: 9. Here the CDR3 reads CASSVGQGRRTEAFF. In DNA, the CDR3 is TGTGCCAGCAGTGTAGGACAGGGACGGAGGACTGAAGCTTTCTTT.

The chain uses TRBV3-1 and TRBJ1-2; D may be TRBD1 (6 bases). This CDR3 is 13 amino acids long. V was clipped by 4 bases and J by 2 bases, with 8 bases between them. CDR1 LGHDT and CDR2 YNNKEL come from the germline V gene (reference sequence). CDR3 nucleotides: TGTGCCAGCAGCCGGGACATAAACTATGGCTACACCTTC. Its protein product is CASSRDINYGYTF.

CDR3 protein: CASRPRIGTDTQYF. The CDR3 DNA reads as TGCGCCAGCAGACCCCGGATCGGCACAGATACGCAGTATTTT. The V call is TRBV5-1, the J call TRBJ2-3; no clear D. Trimming took 5 bases from V and 1 from J, leaving 11 bases between them. The length of the CDR3 is 14 residues. The germline gives CDR1 SGHRS, CDR2 YFSETQ.

This chain connects TRBV7-2 to TRBJ2-3; D ambiguous. CDR3 size: 15 residues. Trimming stripped 3 bases from V and 0 bases from J, with 10 bases between. Germline CDR1 SGHTA, CDR2 FQGNSA. In DNA, the CDR3 is TGTGCCAGCAGCTTCCCTAGAGTAAGCACAGATACGCAGTATTTT. It specifies CASSFPRVSTDTQYF.

V and J are TRBV7-2 and TRBJ1-1; unclear D gene. The V gene's germline CDR1 is SGHTA and CDR2 FQGNSA. Trimming removed 0 bases at V and 1 base at J, with 6 bases between. This CDR3 contains 14 residues. In nucleotides, the CDR3 is TGTGCCAGCAGCTTAGCCAGAGAGAACACTGAAGCTTTCTTT. Its translation is CASSLARENTEAFF.

This clonotype was detected only a few times. The V and J genes are TRBV19 and TRBJ2-1; 12 bases align to TRBD2. Germline V lookup: CDR1 LNHDA, CDR2 SQIVND (reference sequence). V lost 3 bases and J lost 5; bases outside the gene matches: 23. The CDR3 consists of 22 residues. The CDR3 here is CASSMASTGTGVTSGRNNEQFF. As DNA, the CDR3 is TGTGCCAGTAGTATGGCCTCCACCGGGACAGGTGTTACTAGCGGGAGGAACAATGAGCAGTTCTTC. The complete variable domain, with remaining parts taken from reference TRBV19 and TRBJ2-1, reads DGGITQSPKYLFRKEGQNVTLSCEQNLNHDAMYWYRQDPGQGLRLIYYSQIVNDFQKGDIAEGYSVSREKKESFPLTVTSAQKNPTAFYLCASSMASTGTGVTSGRNNEQFFGPGTRLTVL.

V and J are TRBV9 and TRBJ2-7, with D perhaps TRBD2 (5 bases). Germline CDR1 SGDLS, CDR2 YYNGEE. The CDR3 runs 15 residues. Trimming pared 0 bases from V and 3 bases from J, leaving 13 bases between. CDR3: CASSVESGFFYEQYF. The CDR3 nucleotides read TGTGCCAGCAGCGTAGAGTCGGGATTCTTCTACGAGCAGTACTTC.

This clonotype was counted between two and nine times. The V call is TRBV20-1, the J call TRBJ2-2, with D possibly matching TRBD2 (5 bases). Looked up from germline, CDR1 is DFQATT and CDR2 is SNEGSKA (reference sequence). Trimming left V 4 bases short and J 2 bases short, with 8 bases between. This CDR3 is built from 13 residues. For the CDR3, the DNA is TGCAGTGCTAAGAGCGGAAACACCGGGGAGCTGTTTTTT. Translated: CSAKSGNTGELFF.

The chain combines TRBV7-2 with TRBJ1-1; possible D gene TRBD1, 6 bases. The V gene lost 3 bases and the J gene lost 7 bases, with 15 bases spanning the gap. The V gene's germline CDR1 is SGHTA and CDR2 FQGNSA. This CDR3 contains 14 residues. The CDR3 nucleotides read TGTGCCAGCAGCTTCCTCGGGAGGGGGAGTGAAGCTTTCTTT. Translation: CASSFLGRGSEAFF.

This sequence joins TRBV20-1 and TRBJ2-1; 15 nucleotides align to TRBD2. The CDR3 spans 17 residues. Trimming at V came to 5 bases and at J to 1 base, leaving 6 bases not matched to a gene. From germline, CDR1 is DFQATT and CDR2 SNEGSKA (reference sequence). The CDR3 sequence: CSALGLAGGGSYNEQFF. As DNA, the CDR3 is TGCAGTGCTCTGGGACTAGCGGGAGGAGGGTCCTACAATGAGCAGTTCTTC.